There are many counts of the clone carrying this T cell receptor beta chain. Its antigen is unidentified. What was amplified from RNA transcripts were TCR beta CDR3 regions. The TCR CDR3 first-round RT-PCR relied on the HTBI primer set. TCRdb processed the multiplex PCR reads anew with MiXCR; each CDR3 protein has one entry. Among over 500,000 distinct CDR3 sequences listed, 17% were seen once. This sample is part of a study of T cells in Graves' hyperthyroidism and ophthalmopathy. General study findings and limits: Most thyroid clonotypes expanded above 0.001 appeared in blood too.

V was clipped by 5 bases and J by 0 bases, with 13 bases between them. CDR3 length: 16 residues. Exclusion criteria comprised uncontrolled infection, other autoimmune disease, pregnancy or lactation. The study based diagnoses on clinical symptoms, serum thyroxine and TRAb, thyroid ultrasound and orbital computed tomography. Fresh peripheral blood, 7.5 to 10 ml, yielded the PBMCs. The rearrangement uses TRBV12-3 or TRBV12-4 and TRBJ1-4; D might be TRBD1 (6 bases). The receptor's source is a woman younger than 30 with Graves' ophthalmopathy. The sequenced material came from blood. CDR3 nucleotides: TGTGCCAGCAGTCGCGCCACAGGGTCAACTAATGAAAAACTGTTTTTT. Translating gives CASSRATGSTNEKLFF.